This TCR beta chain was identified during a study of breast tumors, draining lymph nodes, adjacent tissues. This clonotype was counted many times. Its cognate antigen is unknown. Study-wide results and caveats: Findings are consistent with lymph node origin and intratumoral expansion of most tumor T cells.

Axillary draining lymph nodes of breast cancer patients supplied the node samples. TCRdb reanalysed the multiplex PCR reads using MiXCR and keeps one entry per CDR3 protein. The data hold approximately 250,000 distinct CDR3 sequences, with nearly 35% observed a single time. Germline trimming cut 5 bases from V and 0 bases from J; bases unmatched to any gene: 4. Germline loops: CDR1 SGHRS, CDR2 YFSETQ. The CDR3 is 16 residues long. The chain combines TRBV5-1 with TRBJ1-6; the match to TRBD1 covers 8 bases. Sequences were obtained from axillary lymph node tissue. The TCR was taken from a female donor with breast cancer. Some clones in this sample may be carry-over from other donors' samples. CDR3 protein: CASSWDRSSYNSPLHF. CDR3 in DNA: TGCGCCAGCAGTTGGGACAGGAGCTCCTATAATTCACCCCTCCACTTT.